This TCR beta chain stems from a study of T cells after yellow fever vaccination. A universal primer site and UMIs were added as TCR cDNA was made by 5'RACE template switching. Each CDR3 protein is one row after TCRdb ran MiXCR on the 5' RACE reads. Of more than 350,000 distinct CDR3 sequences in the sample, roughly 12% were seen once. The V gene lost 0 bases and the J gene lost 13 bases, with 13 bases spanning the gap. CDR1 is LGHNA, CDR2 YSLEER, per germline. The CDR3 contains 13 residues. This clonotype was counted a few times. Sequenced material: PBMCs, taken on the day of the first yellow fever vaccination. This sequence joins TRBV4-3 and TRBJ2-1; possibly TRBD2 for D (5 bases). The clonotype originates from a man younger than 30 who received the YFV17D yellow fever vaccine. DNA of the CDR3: TGCGCCAGCAGCCAAGACCCGGGGAGAGAACAGTTCTTC. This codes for CASSQDPGREQFF.